This entry lists 32 T cell receptor beta chains sequenced from one sample in a study of blood T cell repertoires in COVID-19. The table came from immunoSEQ multiplex PCR; TCRdb's copy has only in-frame clones and leaves some out. The sample has 200,000 to 250,000 clones, approximately 88% seen once. Sequencing was performed on PBMCs or T cells enriched from blood (not recorded which). These receptors originate from a woman in her thirties who had been exposed to COVID-19.

This chain connects TRBV12-5 to TRBJ1-5; perhaps TRBD1 as D (6 bases). The V end was cut by 5 bases, the J end by 0 bases, with 20 bases between. Germline CDR1 reads LGHNT; CDR2 reads FRNRAP. The CDR3 sequence is 18 residues long. The DNA of the CDR3 is TGTGCTAGTGGTGAAGGGGGGGCAGGGCTGTTTAGCAATCAGCCCCAGCATTTT. It encodes CASGEGGAGLFSNQPQHF.

The rearrangement links TRBV11-3 to TRBJ1-2, with 8 positions matching TRBD1. CDR1 SGHNT and CDR2 YENEEA come from the germline V gene. The CDR3 covers 15 residues. The J segment lost 3 bases and the V segment lost 5 bases, leaving 8 bases of the junction unmatched. The CDR3 DNA reads TGTGCCAGCAGCCCGCGGACAGGGCGCCACTATGGCTACACCTTC. This gives the protein CASSPRTGRHYGYTF.

The J gene is TRBJ2-7, the V gene TRBV12-5; 12 bases line up with TRBD2. The ends lost 5 bases at V and 9 bases at J; junction bases unmatched: 8. The CDR3 covers 14 residues. Germline loops: CDR1 LGHNT, CDR2 FRNRAP. The CDR3 DNA follows: TGTGCTAGTGGTCGACTAGCGGGAGTATCGAGGCAGTACTTC. It encodes CASGRLAGVSRQYF.

The genes are TRBV5-4 and TRBJ2-3; a weak D match, TRBD1 (6 bases). Per the germline V gene, CDR1 is SGHNT and CDR2 is YYREEE (reference sequence). Deletions cut 6 bases from V and 2 bases from J, with 13 bases between. The CDR3 runs 14 residues. CDR3 region: CASNLRTATDTQYF. The CDR3 nucleotides read TGTGCCAGCAACCTGAGGACAGCCACAGATACGCAGTATTTT.

The rearrangement joins TRBV7-9 to TRBJ2-1, with D maybe TRBD2 (6 bases). The V end lost 2 bases, the J end lost 10 bases, and 12 bases lay between the germline ends. Germline V gene lookup returns CDR1 SEHNR and CDR2 FQNEAQ (reference sequence). The CDR3 is 13 amino acids. This chain's CDR3 is CASSLRAGGEQFF. The CDR3 bases are TGTGCCAGCAGCTTAAGGGCCGGGGGAGAGCAGTTCTTC.

This chain joins TRBV19 and TRBJ2-3; D uncertain. The germline V gene has CDR1 LNHDA and CDR2 SQIVND (reference sequence). V was trimmed by 5 bases and J by 2 bases, leaving 11 bases between them. The CDR3 covers 14 residues. The CDR3 DNA follows: TGTGCCAGTAGTGACTGGCGGTACACAGATACGCAGTATTTT. Encoded protein: CASSDWRYTDTQYF.

J is TRBJ2-5 and V is TRBV4-1, with 7 bases that match TRBD2. Germline V gene lookup returns CDR1 MGHRA and CDR2 YSYEKL. The length of the CDR3 is 15 residues. The ends lost 0 bases at V and 1 base at J; junction bases unmatched: 2. The CDR3 reads CASSQDGTTQETQYF. The CDR3 bases are TGCGCCAGCAGCCAAGACGGGACTACCCAAGAGACCCAGTACTTC.

V and J are TRBV7-2 and TRBJ2-5; D gene uncertain. This CDR3 spans 12 amino acids. In germline, CDR1 is SGHTA, CDR2 FQGNSA. V lost 6 bases to trimming and J lost 2 bases, with 7 bases between them. CDR3 loop: CASSYYQETQYF. The CDR3 DNA sequence: TGTGCCAGCAGTTACTATCAAGAGACCCAGTACTTC.

This chain uses TRBV4-1 with TRBJ2-7; 11 positions match TRBD2. This CDR3 has 15 residues. Germline V gives CDR1 MGHRA, CDR2 YSYEKL. The trim removed 1 base at V and 7 bases at J, leaving 6 bases unmatched. The CDR3 sequence is CASSQGTGLAGEQYF. The DNA for the CDR3 is TGCGCCAGCAGCCAAGGGACAGGACTAGCGGGTGAGCAGTACTTC.

The chain joins TRBV25-1 to TRBJ1-5, with no clear D. The CDR3 loop spans 13 amino acids. V shed 4 bases and J shed 1 base, with 5 bases lying between them. Per the germline V gene, CDR1 is MGHDK and CDR2 is SYGVNS. The CDR3 DNA is TGTGCCAGCAGTGGAGGGAGCAATCAGCCCCAGCATTTT. Its protein product is CASSGGSNQPQHF. Full variable domain (rest looked up from reference TRBV25-1 and TRBJ1-5): EADIYQTPRYLVIGTGKKITLECSQTMGHDKMYWYQQDPGMELHLIHYSYGVNSTEKGDLSSESTVSRIRTEHFPLTLESARPSHTSQYLCASSGGSNQPQHFGDGTRLSIL.

V and J are TRBV19 and TRBJ1-2; D may be TRBD1 (6 bases). V was cut by 5 bases and J by 0 bases, with 13 bases left in between. The germline gives CDR1 LNHDA, CDR2 SQIVND (reference sequence). The CDR3 has 15 amino acids. The CDR3 sequence is CASSSWTVPNYGYTF. CDR3 bases: TGTGCCAGTAGTTCCTGGACAGTTCCTAACTATGGCTACACCTTC.

The rearrangement links TRBV30 to TRBJ2-7, with unresolved D. Germline CDR1 and CDR2: GTSNPN and SVGIG (reference sequence). V lost 3 bases and J lost 7, with 10 bases in between. This CDR3 comprises 11 residues. The CDR3: CAWRVVEEQYF. The CDR3, as DNA: TGTGCCTGGAGGGTAGTCGAGGAGCAGTACTTC.

The V and J genes are TRBV4-1 and TRBJ1-1; D is ambiguous. The length of the CDR3 is 16 residues. Deletions cut 1 base from V and 0 bases from J, with 12 bases between. Germline lookup yields CDR1 MGHRA and CDR2 YSYEKL. CDR3: CASSQAPEGVNTEAFF. The CDR3 DNA reads TGCGCCAGCAGCCAAGCCCCTGAGGGAGTGAACACTGAAGCTTTCTTT.

This clone showed up just once. The chain has TRBV30 and TRBJ1-4; D gene uncertain. The ends were cut back, 1 base at V and 5 bases at J, with 11 bases in the middle. Germline assignment: CDR1 GTSNPN and CDR2 SVGIG (reference sequence). The CDR3 length is 14 residues. CDR3 DNA: TGTGCCTGGAGTGGCGGGCCAGAGAATGAAAAACTGTTTTTT. It yields the protein CAWSGGPENEKLFF.

The V gene is TRBV3-1 (or the pseudogene TRBV3-2), the J gene TRBJ2-5; 12 nucleotides align to TRBD2. Germline V gives CDR1 LGHDT, CDR2 YNNKEL (reference sequence). Losses at the gene ends were 0 bases for V and 8 bases for J; bases not matched to a gene: 10. The CDR3 extends over 17 amino acids. In DNA form, the CDR3 reads TGTGCCAGCAGCCAAGAACGAGGACTAGCGGGACAGCTCACCCAGTACTTC. Translation gives CASSQERGLAGQLTQYF.

The rearrangement uses TRBV5-8 and TRBJ2-7; TRBD2 aligns across 7 bases. Losses at the gene ends were 0 bases for V and 5 bases for J; bases not matched to a gene: 5. CDR3 size: 14 residues. The V gene's germline CDR1 is SGHTS and CDR2 YDEGEE. CDR3 DNA: TGTGCCAGCAGCTTGGCTAGCGGTCACCACGAGCAGTACTTC. Amino acids: CASSLASGHHEQYF.

The chain has TRBV7-3 and TRBJ2-7; D is ambiguous. The ends were cut back, 0 bases at V and 2 bases at J, with 11 bases in the middle. CDR3 length equals 15 residues. The germline gives CDR1 SGHTA, CDR2 FQGTGA. CDR3 loop: CASSLTAAPAYEQYF. The CDR3 DNA follows: TGTGCCAGCAGCTTAACGGCGGCACCTGCCTACGAGCAGTACTTC.

The chain links TRBV6-5 to TRBJ1-6, with D tentatively TRBD1 (5 bases). CDR1 is MNHEY and CDR2 is SVGAGI in the germline V gene. The ends were cut back, 3 bases at V and 14 bases at J, with 17 bases in the middle. This CDR3 is built from 14 residues. Here the CDR3 reads CASSYQGARGALHF. The CDR3 DNA sequence: TGTGCCAGCAGTTATCAAGGGGCCCGGGGGGCCCTCCACTTT.

V usage is TRBV5-1 and J usage is TRBJ2-1, with TRBD1 identical over 11 bases. The length of the CDR3 is 16 residues. The J segment lost 7 bases and the V segment lost 3 bases, leaving 9 bases of the junction unmatched. The V gene's germline CDR1 is SGHRS and CDR2 YFSETQ. CDR3 DNA: TGCGCCAGCAGCTCAACCGGGACAGGGGGTCGAAATGAGCAGTTCTTC. This translates into CASSSTGTGGRNEQFF.

The chain links TRBV3-1 (or the pseudogene TRBV3-2) to TRBJ1-2; D is uncertain. The CDR3 has 14 amino acids. Germline CDR1 LGHDT, CDR2 YNNKEL (reference sequence). V was shortened by 1 base and J by 3 bases, with 9 bases between the two germline ends. The CDR3 coding sequence is TGTGCCAGCAGCCAAGGCGGACTGCACTATGGCTACACCTTC. Translating gives CASSQGGLHYGYTF.

The chain carries TRBV30 and TRBJ1-1, with no clear D. The CDR3 is 13 residues long. Trimming stripped 2 bases from V and 0 bases from J, with 7 bases between. Germline V CDR1 and CDR2: GTSNPN, SVGIG (reference sequence). The DNA of the CDR3 is TGTGCCTGGAGTTTTATTTTGAACACTGAAGCTTTCTTT. Translating gives CAWSFILNTEAFF.

CDR3 coding DNA: TGTGCCAGCAGCTTCGGTTGGAACACTGAAGCTTTCTTT. Translation: CASSFGWNTEAFF. The chain couples TRBV5-4 to TRBJ1-1; D unresolved. Trimming pared 2 bases from V and 1 base from J, leaving 6 bases between. The CDR3 consists of 13 residues. Germline V gene lookup returns CDR1 SGHNT and CDR2 YYREEE (reference sequence).

The CDR3 is CASSLNYGRGQGATNEKLFF. Here the CDR3 DNA reads TGTGCCAGCAGCTTAAACTATGGCAGGGGGCAGGGGGCAACTAATGAAAAACTGTTTTTT. This rearrangement joins TRBV5-5 to TRBJ1-4; 8 bases match TRBD1. The CDR3 has 20 amino acids. After removal of 2 bases from V and 0 bases from J, the junction contained 15 bases not matched to a gene. Germline V gene lookup returns CDR1 SGHKS and CDR2 YYEKEE (reference sequence). The full variable domain, with the rest looked up from reference TRBV5-5 and TRBJ1-4, is DAGVTQSPTHLIKTRGQQVTLRCSPISGHKSVSWYQQVLGQGPQFIFQYYEKEERGRGNFPDRFSARQFPNYSSELNVNALLLGDSALYLCASSLNYGRGQGATNEKLFFGSGTQLSVL.

The chain has TRBV19 and TRBJ1-2; D is undetermined. CDR3 length: 18 residues. Per the germline V gene, CDR1 is LNHDA and CDR2 is SQIVND (reference sequence). Trimming shortened V by 5 bases and J by 6 bases, and 28 bases separated the two germline ends. The CDR3 is CASSPPPLGAGPSHGYTF. In DNA form, the CDR3 reads TGTGCCAGTAGTCCACCTCCCTTGGGAGCAGGTCCCTCTCATGGCTACACCTTC.

This CDR3 reads CASSAVSGGLSTDTQYF. The CDR3 DNA follows: TGTGCCAGCAGCGCCGTCTCAGGGGGCCTGAGCACAGATACGCAGTATTTT. V usage is TRBV9 and J usage is TRBJ2-3; 8 nucleotides agree with TRBD1. The V segment lost 3 bases and the J segment 0 bases; nucleotides outside the gene matches: 9. CDR1 and CDR2 (germline): SGDLS, YYNGEE. The CDR3 has 17 residues.

V is TRBV18 and J is TRBJ1-1; D perhaps matches TRBD1 (6 bases). Trimming left V 8 bases short and J 7 bases short, with 17 bases between. The CDR3 spans 13 residues. CDR1 is KGHSH and CDR2 is LQKENI in the germline V gene. CDR3 protein: CASLQGGGIEAFF. In nucleotides, the CDR3 is TGTGCCAGCCTACAGGGAGGGGGGATTGAAGCTTTCTTT.

The chain employs TRBV13 and TRBJ2-3; D is perhaps TRBD2 (6 bases). This CDR3 spans 15 amino acids. V lost 5 bases to trimming and J lost 2 bases, with 14 bases between them. Germline V gives CDR1 PRHDT, CDR2 FYEKMQ (reference sequence). CDR3 region: CASSPSSENTDTQYF. The CDR3 nucleotides are TGTGCCAGCAGCCCGTCTAGCGAAAACACAGATACGCAGTATTTT.

The chain couples TRBV24-1 to TRBJ1-1; 8 bases map to TRBD1. V dropped 2 bases and J dropped 2; count of bases not matched to a gene: 3. This CDR3 region has 15 residues. From germline, CDR1 is KGHDR and CDR2 SFDVKD. The CDR3 spells CATSDSDRENTEAFF. The DNA for the CDR3 is TGTGCCACCAGTGATTCGGACAGGGAAAACACTGAAGCTTTCTTT.

The rearrangement links TRBV30 to TRBJ1-4, with 9 bases that match TRBD1. V shed 2 bases and J 11 bases; nucleotides not matched to a gene: 9. The CDR3 consists of 14 residues. The germline V gene encodes CDR1 GTSNPN and CDR2 SVGIG (reference sequence). CDR3 sequence: CAWSIPGQGGKLFF. CDR3 in DNA: TGTGCCTGGAGTATACCGGGACAGGGTGGGAAACTGTTTTTT.

The rearrangement links TRBV12-3 or TRBV12-4 to TRBJ1-2; D uncertain. CDR3 length: 13 residues. The V and J ends lost 6 bases and 4 bases respectively, with 12 bases between them. CDR3 in amino acids: CASSPTYGYGYTF. The CDR3 DNA reads TGTGCCAGCAGCCCCACTTACGGCTATGGCTACACCTTC.

The V and J genes are TRBV12-3 or TRBV12-4 and TRBJ2-3; tentative D call: TRBD1 (5 bases). V was pared by 8 bases and J by 4 bases, with 13 bases between. The CDR3 totals 13 residues. CDR3 protein: CASRNQGPDTQYF. Here the CDR3 DNA reads TGTGCCAGCCGTAACCAGGGTCCAGATACGCAGTATTTT.

This clone occurred a few times. The chain joins TRBV11-2 to TRBJ2-2, with 8 bases lining up with TRBD1. The V gene end was trimmed by 2 bases and the J gene end by 4 bases; junction bases not matched to a gene: 3. Germline values: CDR1 SGHAT, CDR2 FQNNGV. This CDR3 spans 15 amino acids. CDR3: CASSLQGAGTGELFF. CDR3 DNA sequence: TGTGCCAGCAGCTTACAGGGGGCTGGCACCGGGGAGCTGTTTTTT. Full variable domain (outside the CDR3, taken from reference TRBV11-2 and TRBJ2-2): EAGVAQSPRYKIIEKRQSVAFWCNPISGHATLYWYQQILGQGPKLLIQFQNNGVVDDSQLPKDRFSAERLKGVDSTLKIQPAKLEDSAVYLCASSLQGAGTGELFFGEGSRLTVL.